This is a list of T cell receptor beta chains from one sample in a study of T cell responses to AZD1222 COVID-19 vaccine. Sequenced by immunoSEQ multiplex PCR; TCRdb stores in-frame clones only, minus some. The sample consists of about 130,000 clones, just under 95% of them appearing once. This specimen was peripheral blood, taken 28 days after the second AZD1222 dose. The receptors stem from an adult who received the AZD1222 COVID-19 vaccine. The CDR3 runs from the conserved cysteine through the conserved F or W. The D gene is left open where the match is weak. Some rows have no size entry. The others give once, few or many, or a class for an expanded clone.

>TRBV10-1|.|.|TRBJ2-2
CASSETPVPQGPNTGELFF
TGCGCCAGCAGTGAGACCCCTGTCCCGCAGGGGCCGAACACCGGGGAGCTGTTTTTT
>TRBV30|TRBD1|.|TRBJ2-7
CAWRRTGEQYF
TGTGCCTGGAGGCGGACAGGGGAGCAGTACTTC
>TRBV6-5|TRBD1|.|TRBJ2-7
CASRMDRASYEQYF
TGTGCCAGCAGGATGGACAGGGCTTCCTACGAGCAGTACTTC
>TRBV11-3|.|.|TRBJ2-1
CASSLDRVASGGQFF
TGTGCCAGCAGCTTAGATCGGGTGGCCAGTGGGGGGCAGTTCTTC
>TRBV5-8|.|.|TRBJ2-2
CASRDQGPGELFF
TGTGCCAGCAGGGACCAGGGTCCCGGGGAGCTGTTTTTT
>TRBV11-3|TRBD1|once|TRBJ2-1
CASSPRPPGRGMNNEQFF
TGTGCCAGCAGCCCCCGCCCCCCTGGCAGGGGGATGAACAATGAGCAGTTCTTC
>TRBV4-3|.|.|TRBJ2-7
CASSQDLYSYEQYF
TGCGCCAGCAGCCAAGATCTCTACTCCTACGAGCAGTACTTC
>TRBV11-3|.|.|TRBJ2-5
CASSPRSAVQETQYF
TGTGCCAGCAGCCCTCGTTCGGCAGTACAAGAGACCCAGTACTTC
>TRBV6-5|TRBD1|.|TRBJ1-5
CASSYQGAVVNQPQHF
TGTGCCAGCAGCTACCAGGGGGCGGTCGTCAATCAGCCCCAGCATTTT
>TRBV6-2/TRBV6-3|.|.|TRBJ1-1
CASRYRREAFF
TGTGCCAGCAGGTACAGAAGAGAAGCTTTCTTT
>TRBV12-3/TRBV12-4|.|once|TRBJ1-1
CASRPPGGEAFF
TGTGCCAGCAGACCTCCGGGGGGTGAAGCTTTCTTT
>TRBV7-2|TRBD1|.|TRBJ2-1
CASSLAARTGGSEQFF
TGTGCCAGCAGCTTGGCTGCCCGGACAGGGGGCAGTGAGCAGTTCTTC
>TRBV6-5|.|once|TRBJ1-1
CASSYSRNTEAFF
TGTGCCAGCAGTTACTCAAGAAACACTGAAGCTTTCTTT
>TRBV6-1|TRBD1|.|TRBJ2-3
CASSEASTGGTSTDTQYF
TGTGCCAGCAGTGAAGCATCGACAGGGGGCACTAGCACAGATACGCAGTATTTT
>TRBV10-3|.|.|TRBJ1-2
CAIIRQLPNYGYTF
TGTGCCATCATCAGACAGTTGCCTAACTATGGCTACACCTTC
>TRBV10-3|TRBD1|once|TRBJ1-1
CAISRGDRNTEAFF
TGTGCCATCAGTAGGGGGGACAGGAACACTGAAGCTTTCTTT
>TRBV5-1|.|.|TRBJ2-1
CATALSVASNNEQFF
TGCGCCACCGCCCTGTCGGTGGCTTCGAACAATGAGCAGTTCTTC
>TRBV14|.|.|TRBJ2-5
CASSQDWAAQETQYF
TGTGCCAGCAGCCAAGATTGGGCGGCACAAGAGACCCAGTACTTC
>TRBV7-9|.|.|TRBJ2-1
CASSLGSGYNEQFF
TGTGCCAGCAGCTTGGGGAGCGGATACAATGAGCAGTTCTTC
>TRBV24-1|.|.|TRBJ2-2
CATSDFGANTGELFF
TGTGCCACCAGTGATTTCGGGGCCAACACCGGGGAGCTGTTTTTT
>TRBV7-3|.|.|TRBJ2-3
CASSLGLMGTDTQYF
TGTGCCAGCAGCTTGGGGCTCATGGGCACAGATACGCAGTATTTT
>TRBV24-1|.|.|TRBJ1-4
CATFRIATNEKLFF
TGTGCCACTTTTCGAATTGCAACTAATGAAAAACTGTTTTTT
>TRBV7-9|.|.|TRBJ2-5
CASSLGVAAETQYF
TGTGCCAGCAGCTTAGGCGTAGCGGCCGAGACCCAGTACTTC
>TRBV11-3|TRBD1|.|TRBJ2-1
CASSLAQGAGWNEQFF
TGTGCCAGCAGCTTAGCGCAGGGGGCCGGGTGGAATGAGCAGTTCTTC
>TRBV7-8|TRBD2|.|TRBJ2-2
CASSLREDTGELFF
TGTGCCAGCAGCTTACGGGAGGACACCGGGGAGCTGTTTTTT
>TRBV6-1|.|.|TRBJ1-5
CASSEEGGLAQPQHF
TGTGCCAGCAGTGAAGAGGGGGGATTAGCTCAGCCCCAGCATTTT
>TRBV11-3|.|once|TRBJ1-1
CASSLVSTGNTEAFF
TGTGCCAGCAGCTTAGTGAGTACGGGGAACACTGAAGCTTTCTTT
>TRBV4-2|.|.|TRBJ2-3
CASSQDQVEGGDTQYF
TGTGCCAGCAGCCAAGATCAGGTGGAGGGGGGCGATACGCAGTATTTT
>TRBV7-2|.|.|TRBJ2-1
CASSLPLGHNEQFF
TGTGCCAGCAGCTTACCCCTGGGCCACAATGAGCAGTTCTTC
>TRBV6-2/TRBV6-3|.|.|TRBJ2-6
CASSYSPLGSISGANVLTF
TGTGCCAGCAGTTACTCTCCTCTCGGGAGCATCTCTGGGGCCAACGTCCTGACTTTC
>TRBV19|TRBD1|.|TRBJ1-5
CASSLGQGGNQPQHF
TGTGCCAGTAGTTTGGGACAGGGCGGAAATCAGCCCCAGCATTTT
>TRBV7-9|.|few|TRBJ1-2
CASSPREGGYTF
TGTGCCAGCAGCCCCCGGGAGGGTGGCTACACCTTC
>TRBV3-1/TRBV3-2|TRBD1|.|TRBJ1-4
CASSPGTGSQKLFF
TGTGCCAGCAGCCCCGGGACAGGGAGCCAAAAACTGTTTTTT
>TRBV6-4|TRBD2|once|TRBJ2-1
CASSAGGGPRLYEQFF
TGTGCCAGCAGTGCTGGGGGAGGGCCCAGGTTGTATGAGCAGTTCTTC
>TRBV7-3|.|.|TRBJ1-3
CASSLKWLWSSGNTIYF
TGTGCCAGCAGCTTAAAATGGTTATGGTCCTCTGGAAACACCATATATTTT
>TRBV6-1|.|.|TRBJ1-5
CASSELGGNQPQHF
TGTGCCAGCAGTGAATTAGGGGGGAATCAGCCCCAGCATTTT
>TRBV2|TRBD2|.|TRBJ2-3
CASSLAGGTDTQYF
TGTGCCAGCAGCCTAGCGGGGGGTACAGATACGCAGTATTTT
>TRBV9|.|.|TRBJ2-2
CASSVEEPGGELFF
TGTGCCAGCAGCGTAGAAGAGCCTGGCGGGGAGCTGTTTTTT
>TRBV7-2|TRBD2|.|TRBJ2-3
CASALGGFSTDTQYF
TGTGCCAGTGCCCTGGGGGGGTTTAGCACAGATACGCAGTATTTT
>TRBV6-6|.|.|TRBJ1-6
CASSSDANSPLHF
TGTGCCAGCAGTTCCGACGCAAATTCACCCCTCCACTTT
>TRBV5-1|TRBD2|once|TRBJ2-2
CASSWLAGANTGELFF
TGCGCCAGCAGCTGGTTAGCGGGGGCGAACACCGGGGAGCTGTTTTTT
>TRBV27|.|.|TRBJ2-3
CASSLRVADTQYF
TGTGCCAGCAGTTTAAGGGTTGCAGATACGCAGTATTTT
>TRBV4-2|TRBD2|.|TRBJ2-2
CASSQVGGGPSGELFF
TGTGCCAGCAGCCAAGTGGGGGGAGGGCCCTCCGGGGAGCTGTTTTTT
>TRBV6-4|.|.|TRBJ1-1
CASSRNREGTEAFF
TGTGCCAGCAGTCGAAACAGGGAGGGCACTGAAGCTTTCTTT
>TRBV7-9|.|.|TRBJ1-2
CASSLPQEPFGYTF
TGTGCCAGCAGCTTGCCCCAGGAGCCCTTTGGCTACACCTTC
>TRBV14|.|.|TRBJ1-1
CASSQGIWHTNTEAFF
TGTGCCAGCAGCCAAGGGATCTGGCATACGAACACTGAAGCTTTCTTT
>TRBV7-3|TRBD2|.|TRBJ2-3
CASSLMGLAADTQYF
TGTGCCAGCAGCTTAATGGGACTAGCCGCAGATACGCAGTATTTT
>TRBV27|.|.|TRBJ1-1
CASSYLGEAFF
TGTGCCAGCAGTTACCTAGGGGAAGCTTTCTTT
>TRBV7-8|.|.|TRBJ2-7
CASSLNPPEREQYF
TGTGCCAGCAGCTTAAACCCCCCAGAACGCGAGCAGTACTTC
>TRBV3-1/TRBV3-2|.|.|TRBJ1-2
CASSDLDLSGYTF
TGTGCCAGCAGTGACCTGGACCTTTCTGGCTACACCTTC
>TRBV19|.|.|TRBJ2-2
CASSMGGTAWTGELFF
TGTGCCAGTAGTATGGGAGGCACTGCGTGGACCGGGGAGCTGTTTTTT
>TRBV6-2/TRBV6-3|TRBD2|once|TRBJ2-5
CASSKGLASLETQYF
TGTGCCAGCAGCAAGGGACTAGCGAGCCTCGAGACCCAGTACTTC
>TRBV7-2|.|.|TRBJ1-6
CASSFNSESPLHF
TGTGCCAGCAGCTTCAATTCGGAGTCACCCCTCCACTTT
>TRBV11-3|.|.|TRBJ2-7
CASSPPGGYEQYF
TGTGCCAGCAGCCCCCCAGGCGGCTACGAGCAGTACTTC
>TRBV28|TRBD1|.|TRBJ1-4
CASSRRGGLNEKLFF
TGTGCCAGCAGTCGCAGGGGGGGACTTAATGAAAAACTGTTTTTT
>TRBV11-3|.|.|TRBJ2-7
CASSLYTPYEQYF
TGTGCCAGCAGCTTATATACCCCCTACGAGCAGTACTTC
>TRBV5-1|TRBD2|.|TRBJ2-3
CASSLATSGRASDTQYF
TGCGCCAGCAGCTTGGCCACTAGCGGGAGGGCTTCGGATACGCAGTATTTT
>TRBV7-6|.|once|TRBJ1-2
CASSSTISGGYTF
TGTGCCAGCAGCTCAACTATTTCGGGTGGCTACACCTTC